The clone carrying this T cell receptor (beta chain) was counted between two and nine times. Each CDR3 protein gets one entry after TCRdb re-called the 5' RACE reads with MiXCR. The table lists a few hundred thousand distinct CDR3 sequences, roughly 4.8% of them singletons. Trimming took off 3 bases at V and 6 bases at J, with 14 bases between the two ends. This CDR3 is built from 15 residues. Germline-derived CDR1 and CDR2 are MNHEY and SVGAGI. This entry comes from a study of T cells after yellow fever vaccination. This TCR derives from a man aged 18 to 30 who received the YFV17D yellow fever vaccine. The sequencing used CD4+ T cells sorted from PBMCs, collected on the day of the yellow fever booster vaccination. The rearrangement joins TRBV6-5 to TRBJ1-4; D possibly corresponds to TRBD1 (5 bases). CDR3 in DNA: TGTGCCAGCAGTTATTTGCAGGGAAACGATGAAAAACTGTTTTTT. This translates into CASSYLQGNDEKLFF.